These T cell receptor beta chains were read from a single sample in a study of T cells in narcolepsy. The assay was immunoSEQ multiplex PCR, and TCRdb's table has in-frame clones only and misses some. The profile shows 25,000 to 35,000 clones, around 79% of them singletons. What was sequenced was CD45RA- memory CD4+ T cells from PBMCs. Receptors were obtained from a human donor with narcolepsy. CDR3s include the opening cysteine and the closing phenylalanine or tryptophan. A D gene is named only where the DNA matches it firmly. For some rows the clone size is stated as once, few or many, or as a class when expanded; others skip it.

TRBD1	few	TRBV7-2	TRBJ1-5	CASSVRGQQPQHF	TGTGCCAGCAGCGTTAGGGGGCAACAGCCCCAGCATTTT
TRBD1	-	TRBV9	TRBJ2-5	CASSAGDRAAETQYF	TGTGCCAGCAGCGCGGGGGACAGGGCCGCAGAGACCCAGTACTTC
-	-	TRBV11-3	TRBJ1-1	CASSLDPQFLGQAFF	TGTGCCAGCAGCTTAGATCCCCAGTTTTTGGGCCAAGCTTTCTTT
-	-	TRBV5-6	TRBJ1-1	CASSLVRGEAFF	TGTGCCAGCAGCTTGGTGAGGGGTGAAGCTTTCTTT
TRBD1	-	TRBV6-4	TRBJ1-1	CASKSGTGGTEAFF	TGTGCCAGCAAGTCAGGGACAGGGGGCACTGAAGCTTTCTTT
TRBD2	few	TRBV5-4	TRBJ2-7	CASSLWGTSGLREQYF	TGTGCCAGCAGCTTGTGGGGGACTAGCGGGCTGCGAGAGCAGTACTTC
-	-	TRBV28	TRBJ1-3	CASVGTLGNTIYF	TGTGCCAGCGTGGGGACACTAGGAAACACCATATATTTT
-	-	TRBV4-3	TRBJ1-2	CASSQDLARGSNYGYTF	TGCGCCAGCAGCCAAGATTTAGCAAGGGGGTCTAACTATGGCTACACCTTC
TRBD2	-	TRBV11-2	TRBJ2-3	CASSLVAGPRDTQYF	TGTGCCAGCAGCTTAGTAGCGGGGCCGAGGGATACGCAGTATTTT
-	-	TRBV2	TRBJ1-5	CASSETDRRNQPQHF	TGTGCCAGCAGTGAAACTGACAGGAGGAATCAGCCCCAGCATTTT
-	-	TRBV7-2	TRBJ1-1	CASSPQEGTEAFF	TGTGCCAGCAGCCCGCAGGAGGGGACTGAAGCTTTCTTT
TRBD2	-	TRBV6-5	TRBJ2-3	CASHGRAMDTQYF	TGTGCCAGCCATGGGAGGGCCATGGATACGCAGTATTTT
-	-	TRBV11-2	TRBJ1-3	CASSEGSGNTIYF	TGTGCCAGCAGCGAGGGCTCTGGAAACACCATATATTTT
-	-	TRBV7-9	TRBJ1-1	CASSLIGQNTEAFF	TGTGCCAGCAGCTTAATTGGACAGAACACTGAAGCTTTCTTT
-	few	TRBV5-1	TRBJ1-1	CASSLEGGLNTEAFF	TGCGCCAGCAGCTTGGAGGGGGGATTGAACACTGAAGCTTTCTTT
-	few	TRBV6-1	TRBJ2-6	CASSEWNSGANVLTF	TGTGCCAGCAGTGAGTGGAACTCTGGGGCCAACGTCCTGACTTTC
TRBD1	-	TRBV12-5	TRBJ1-2	CASGLGTGNYGYTF	TGTGCTAGTGGTTTGGGGACAGGGAACTATGGCTACACCTTC
-	-	TRBV5-1	TRBJ2-6	CASSLANSGANVLTF	TGCGCCAGCAGCTTAGCCAACTCTGGGGCCAACGTCCTGACTTTC
-	-	TRBV6-5	TRBJ2-7	CASRRQERYEQYF	TGTGCCAGCAGGCGACAGGAGCGGTACGAGCAGTACTTC
TRBD1	-	TRBV28	TRBJ1-2	CASRTGVYGYTF	TGTGCCAGCAGGACAGGGGTCTATGGCTACACCTTC
-	-	TRBV21-1	TRBJ1-1	CASSNVQGPGNTEAFF	TGTGCCAGCAGCAACGTTCAGGGGCCGGGGAACACTGAAGCTTTCTTT
TRBD1	-	TRBV7-2	TRBJ2-4	CASSLSRDRRIQYF	TGTGCCAGCAGCTTATCCCGGGACAGGAGGATTCAGTACTTC
-	-	TRBV7-3	TRBJ2-5	CASSRPGDKQTQYF	TGTGCCAGCAGCCGACCAGGGGACAAACAGACCCAGTACTTC
-	-	TRBV14	TRBJ1-1	CASSPRQPASSEAFF	TGTGCCAGCAGCCCGAGACAGCCAGCCTCCTCCGAAGCTTTCTTT
-	-	TRBV29-1	TRBJ2-3	CSVEGAVQDTQYF	TGCAGCGTTGAAGGGGCGGTTCAGGATACGCAGTATTTT
TRBD2	-	TRBV2	TRBJ2-3	CAKRNRGESDTQYF	TGTGCCAAACGAAACCGGGGGGAGTCAGATACGCAGTATTTT
-	once	TRBV11-3	TRBJ1-2	CASSLDYGANYGYTF	TGTGCCAGCAGCTTAGATTACGGAGCCAACTATGGCTACACCTTC
TRBD1	-	TRBV9	TRBJ2-7	CASSVGPGTDPWDSEQYF	TGTGCCAGCAGCGTAGGACCCGGGACAGACCCCTGGGATAGCGAGCAGTACTTC
-	-	TRBV27	TRBJ1-5	CASSFMGGRGVYQPQHF	TGTGCCAGCAGTTTTATGGGCGGCAGGGGAGTTTATCAGCCCCAGCATTTT
-	-	TRBV30	TRBJ2-3	CAWINARGADTQYF	TGTGCCTGGATTAACGCCCGAGGGGCAGATACGCAGTATTTT
-	-	TRBV2	TRBJ1-2	CASSEGRGYGYTF	TGTGCCAGCAGTGAGGGGAGGGGCTATGGCTACACCTTC
-	-	TRBV14	TRBJ2-7	CASSRDYRSQEQYF	TGTGCCAGCAGCCGCGACTACAGGTCCCAAGAGCAGTACTTC
TRBD1	-	TRBV6-5	TRBJ1-2	CASSSTGEFGYTF	TGTGCCAGCAGTTCGACAGGGGAGTTTGGCTACACCTTC
-	-	TRBV9	TRBJ1-2	CASSDNFVGPTF	TGTGCCAGCAGTGACAATTTTGTTGGCCCGACCTTC
-	-	TRBV10-1	TRBJ2-2	CASSESGGGELFF	TGCGCCAGCAGTGAGTCTGGGGGCGGGGAGCTGTTTTTT
TRBD1	-	TRBV28	TRBJ2-7	CASSPTGQGGIDEQYF	TGTGCCAGCAGTCCGACGGGACAGGGGGGGATTGACGAGCAGTACTTC
-	-	TRBV20-1	TRBJ2-1	CSATIVTRIF	TGCAGTGCAACCATCGTAACTAGAATCTTC
TRBD1	-	TRBV5-1	TRBJ2-7	CASSPGGVRDYEQYF	TGCGCCAGCAGCCCAGGGGGCGTACGGGATTACGAGCAGTACTTC
-	-	TRBV5-4	TRBJ2-7	CASSLRWQEQYF	TGTGCCAGCAGCTTGCGATGGCAGGAGCAGTACTTC
TRBD1	few	TRBV4-1	TRBJ1-1	CASSQDWQGALEAFF	TGCGCCAGCAGCCAAGACTGGCAGGGGGCCCTTGAAGCTTTCTTT
-	-	TRBV7-9	TRBJ1-2	CASSLRQGRDYGYTF	TGTGCCAGCAGCTTACGGCAGGGGCGAGACTATGGCTACACCTTC
-	-	TRBV18	TRBJ2-1	CASSLVSDEQFF	TGTGCCAGCTCACTCGTATCGGATGAGCAGTTCTTC
TRBD1	-	TRBV7-9	TRBJ2-7	CASSVGQGVEQYF	TGTGCCAGCAGCGTAGGACAGGGGGTCGAGCAGTACTTC
TRBD2	-	TRBV7-9	TRBJ2-7	CASSSRLAGGNYEQYF	TGTGCCAGCAGCTCTCGACTAGCGGGAGGAAACTACGAGCAGTACTTC
-	-	TRBV10-1	TRBJ2-7	CASSESPGWRQYF	TGCGCCAGCAGTGAGTCCCCTGGCTGGAGGCAGTACTTC
-	-	TRBV25-1	TRBJ2-7	CASSLSVPSYEQYF	TGTGCCAGCAGCCTGAGCGTCCCCTCCTACGAGCAGTACTTC
TRBD2	-	TRBV19	TRBJ2-2	CASRQDSGTSFAGELFF	TGTGCCAGTAGGCAGGATTCCGGGACTAGCTTCGCCGGGGAGCTGTTTTTT
TRBD1	-	TRBV10-3	TRBJ1-4	CAISGDRGREKLFF	TGTGCCATCAGTGGAGACAGGGGGAGAGAAAAACTGTTTTTT
-	-	TRBV10-2	TRBJ2-7	CASRETGYGVHEQYF	TGCGCCAGCAGGGAAACGGGGTATGGAGTCCACGAGCAGTACTTC
TRBD1	few	TRBV9	TRBJ1-1	CASSGGQLNTEAFF	TGTGCCAGCAGCGGGGGACAGTTGAACACTGAAGCTTTCTTT
-	-	TRBV30	TRBJ1-1	CAWSSVGARGTEAFF	TGTGCCTGGAGTTCTGTGGGGGCTAGAGGCACTGAAGCTTTCTTT